This T cell receptor beta chain was observed in a study of control samples from healthy donors and cancer patients. CDR3 length: 15 residues. V lost 0 bases and J lost 1; bases outside the gene matches: 2. The V gene's germline CDR1 is MNHNY and CDR2 SVGAGI (reference sequence). TCRdb's table, derived via immunoSEQ multiplex PCR, lists solely in-frame clones and lacks some. The sample includes 60,000 to 70,000 clones, approximately 88% seen only once; the top ten take about 3%. The sequence was collected from a woman between 50 and 59 years old with lung cancer. What was sequenced was PBMCs. This sequence joins TRBV6-6 and TRBJ1-1; TRBD1 agrees at 7 bases. This CDR3 is CASSYSPGGNTEAFF. As DNA, the CDR3 is TGTGCCAGCAGTTACTCGCCAGGGGGGAACACTGAAGCTTTCTTT.